The 15 T cell receptor beta chains in this list originate from one sample, sequenced in a study of blood T cell repertoires in COVID-19 (TCRdb year 2020). The method behind the library was the immunoSEQ multiplex PCR assay. The table was pulled from immuneACCESS by TCRdb, which kept in-frame rearrangements only. Such tables lose some clones; where checked, under half of the loss comes from unresolved V genes, and the rest has no known cause. The sample table lists about 200,000 clones, approximately 86% of them with a count of one. Approximately 3% of the sample is in the top ten clones. Material: peripheral blood. The receptor source for this set is a man in his 60s with acute or convalescent COVID-19.

V gene TRBV3-1 (or the pseudogene TRBV3-2) combines with J gene TRBJ2-3, with TRBD2 matching over 11 bases. The CDR3 is 17 amino acids. The trim removed 1 base at V and 5 bases at J, leaving 8 bases unmatched. Looked up from germline, CDR1 is LGHDT and CDR2 is YNNKEL (reference sequence). The chain's CDR3 is CASSQVASGGQGDTQYF. In nucleotides, the CDR3 is TGTGCCAGCAGCCAAGTGGCTAGCGGGGGGCAGGGAGATACGCAGTATTTT.

The gene calls are TRBV30 and TRBJ1-2; D possibly corresponds to TRBD1 (6 bases). The ends were cut back, 0 bases at V and 4 bases at J, with 12 bases in the middle. Germline CDR1 and CDR2: GTSNPN and SVGIG (reference sequence). The CDR3 loop spans 14 amino acids. The CDR3 here is CAWSVQQGGYGYTF. In nucleotides, the CDR3 is TGTGCCTGGAGTGTACAGCAAGGGGGCTATGGCTACACCTTC.

V is TRBV28 and J is TRBJ1-2; TRBD1 agrees at 7 bases. With 1 base clipped from V and 8 bases from J, the junction kept 10 bases outside the gene matches. From germline, CDR1 is MDHEN and CDR2 SYDVKM. This CDR3 has 15 amino acids. CDR3 DNA: TGTGCCAGCAGTTTATATAAAACAGGGGAGAGAGGCTACACCTTC. This gives the protein CASSLYKTGERGYTF.

This clone was observed a single time. This rearrangement joins TRBV11-2 to TRBJ2-7, with D perhaps TRBD2 (7 bases). Germline V CDR1 and CDR2: SGHAT, FQNNGV. The length of the CDR3 is 15 residues. Trimming stripped 5 bases from V and 5 bases from J, with 19 bases between. The CDR3 loop reads CASSPLGGGRDEQYF. DNA for the CDR3: TGTGCCAGCAGCCCGCTTGGCGGGGGCAGGGACGAGCAGTACTTC.

The J gene is TRBJ2-5, the V gene TRBV7-2; 8 nucleotides align to TRBD1. The CDR3 has 16 residues. In germline, CDR1 is SGHTA, CDR2 FQGNSA. Trimming at V came to 0 bases and at J to 4 bases, leaving 7 bases not matched to a gene. Here the CDR3 DNA reads TGTGCCAGCAGCTTAGCACCAGACAGGGGAAGAGAGACCCAGTACTTC. This codes for CASSLAPDRGRETQYF.

This clone was seen once. The genes are TRBV6-2 or TRBV6-3 and TRBJ2-2, with 11 bases fitting TRBD2. The CDR3 is made up of 16 amino acids. J was trimmed by 3 bases and V by 2 bases; bases with no gene match: 2. Germline V gene sequence: CDR1 MNHEY, CDR2 SVGEGT. CDR3 in DNA: TGTGCCAGCAGTTACGCGGGACTAGCGGACACCGGGGAGCTGTTTTTT. Translation: CASSYAGLADTGELFF.

The chain recombines TRBV18 with TRBJ1-1, with 12 nucleotides matching TRBD1. Unmatched junction bases numbered 4, after V lost 1 base and J lost 1 base. The V gene's germline CDR1 is KGHSH and CDR2 LQKENI. The CDR3 is 17 residues long. The CDR3 region is CASSPLPGQGANTEAFF. The DNA for the CDR3 is TGTGCCAGCTCACCACTACCGGGACAGGGGGCGAACACTGAAGCTTTCTTT. The variable domain in full, with the rest retrieved from reference TRBV18 and TRBJ1-1, is NAGVMQNPRHLVRRRGQEARLRCSPMKGHSHVYWYRQLPEEGLKFMVYLQKENIIDESGMPKERFSAEFPKEGPSILRIQQVVRGDSAAYFCASSPLPGQGANTEAFFGQGTRLTVV.

The chain has TRBV3-1 (or the pseudogene TRBV3-2) and TRBJ1-4, with TRBD1 as a possible D gene (6 bases). The CDR3 has 16 residues. CDR1 is LGHDT and CDR2 is YNNKEL in the germline V gene (reference sequence). Trimming shortened V by 4 bases and J by 3 bases, and 15 bases separated the two germline ends. CDR3 residues: CASSPNRDSSNEKLFF. In nucleotides, the CDR3 is TGTGCCAGCAGCCCAAACAGGGATTCGTCTAATGAAAAACTGTTTTTT.

The chain uses TRBV5-1 and TRBJ1-6, with 8 bases that match TRBD1. The CDR3 contains 16 residues. Germline trimming cut 0 bases from V and 9 bases from J; bases unmatched to any gene: 8. Germline V gene data show CDR1 as SGHRS and CDR2 as YFSETQ. CDR3 residues: CASSLGSGGWRSPLHF. The CDR3 nucleotides read TGCGCCAGCAGCTTGGGGTCAGGGGGCTGGCGTTCACCCCTCCACTTT.

The V call is TRBV6-5, the J call TRBJ1-2; 9 bases are shared with TRBD1. This CDR3 region has 15 residues. V lost 2 bases to trimming and J lost 6 bases; unmatched junction nucleotides: 7. The germline V gene encodes CDR1 MNHEY and CDR2 SVGAGI. The CDR3: CASSYGRNRGHGYTF. The CDR3 DNA is TGTGCCAGCAGTTACGGGAGGAACAGGGGGCATGGCTACACCTTC.

The chain joins TRBV6-5 to TRBJ2-7; maybe TRBD1 (6 bases). The CDR3 runs to 15 residues. Germline V gene sequence: CDR1 MNHEY, CDR2 SVGAGI. V lost 5 bases and J 6 bases, leaving 20 bases between the germline ends. The CDR3 DNA follows: TGTGCCAGCAGTCCCGCCGAGACAGGAGTACGCGAGCAGTACTTC. Translation: CASSPAETGVREQYF.

V is TRBV3-1 (or the pseudogene TRBV3-2) and J is TRBJ1-2, with TRBD1 matching 11 bases. CDR3 length equals 14 residues. Per the germline V gene, CDR1 is LGHDT and CDR2 is YNNKEL (reference sequence). The junction had 5 bases not matched to a gene; V was cut back by 4 bases and J by 7 bases. The CDR3 loop reads CASSRTGGACGYTF. CDR3 nucleotide sequence: TGTGCCAGCAGCCGGACAGGGGGCGCATGTGGCTACACCTTC.

The chain joins TRBV3-1 (or the pseudogene TRBV3-2) to TRBJ2-1; a weak D match, TRBD2 (6 bases). Trimming shortened V by 6 bases and J by 1 base, and 10 bases separated the two germline ends. Germline V gives CDR1 LGHDT, CDR2 YNNKEL (reference sequence). This CDR3 contains 14 residues. The CDR3 nucleotides are TGTGCCAGCAGAGGTAGCGGTTCCTACAATGAGCAGTTCTTC. Translation: CASRGSGSYNEQFF.

On this clone: This CDR3 is also generated by other DNA sequences in the sample. This sequence joins TRBV3-1 (or the pseudogene TRBV3-2) and TRBJ2-5; TRBD2 might be the D (6 bases). The germline V and J ends were trimmed by 1 base and 4 bases, with 10 bases remaining between them. Per the germline V gene, CDR1 is LGHDT and CDR2 is YNNKEL (reference sequence). The CDR3 runs 14 residues. The CDR3, as DNA: TGTGCCAGCAGCCAAGCCGTCGGGGGAGAGACCCAGTACTTC. It translates to CASSQAVGGETQYF.

The chain joins TRBV29-1 to TRBJ2-5; no clear D. V lost 5 bases to trimming and J lost 5 bases, with 12 bases between them. From germline, CDR1 is SQVTM and CDR2 ANQGSEA. The CDR3 totals 12 residues. CDR3 protein: CSVQELIETQYF. The CDR3 DNA reads TGCAGCGTTCAGGAATTGATTGAGACCCAGTACTTC.